A single sample gave rise to the 26 T cell receptor beta chains below, sequenced in a study of cytotoxic CD8 clonotypes in ibrutinib-treated CLL. Profiled with immunoSEQ multiplex PCR; TCRdb holds only in-frame clones, not every one. Of 130,000 to 150,000 clones in the sample, less than 95% were seen once. Specimen: PBMCs, collected after 12 months of ibrutinib treatment. The receptor source for this set is a human donor with chronic lymphocytic leukemia.

The J gene is TRBJ1-4, the V gene TRBV6-5; no reliable D call. The germline CDR1 and CDR2 sequences are MNHEY and SVGAGI. The V and J ends lost 2 bases and 8 bases respectively, with 9 bases between them. The CDR3 runs to 13 residues. The CDR3 is CASSYSFREKLFF. The CDR3 coding sequence is TGTGCCAGCAGTTACAGTTTTCGGGAAAAACTGTTTTTT.

V usage is TRBV4-1 and J usage is TRBJ1-3; 9 bases are shared with TRBD1. Losses at the gene ends were 4 bases for V and 4 bases for J; bases not matched to a gene: 14. The CDR3 extends over 18 amino acids. The germline V gene encodes CDR1 MGHRA and CDR2 YSYEKL. The CDR3 sequence: CASSPQPTGQGFGNTIYF. The CDR3, as DNA: TGCGCCAGCAGCCCCCAGCCCACGGGACAGGGATTCGGAAACACCATATATTTT.

This chain connects TRBV19 to TRBJ1-4; D is unresolved. This CDR3 region has 13 residues. Germline CDR1 LNHDA, CDR2 SQIVND (reference sequence). Trimming left V 5 bases short and J 4 bases short, with 8 bases between. In nucleotides, the CDR3 is TGTGCCAGTAGTTCGGGCCGTAATGAAAAACTGTTTTTT. Protein sequence: CASSSGRNEKLFF.

The V call is TRBV7-9, the J call TRBJ1-2; tentative D call: TRBD1 (5 bases). This CDR3 spans 16 amino acids. Trimming pared 1 base from V and 6 bases from J, leaving 18 bases between. CDR1 is SEHNR, CDR2 FQNEAQ, per germline (reference sequence). Here the CDR3 DNA reads TGTGCCAGCAGCTTAGATCCCGGGGCCACCTTAGATGGCTACACCTTC. Its translation is CASSLDPGATLDGYTF.

The chain couples TRBV18 to TRBJ2-2; unclear D gene. Per germline, CDR1 KGHSH and CDR2 LQKENI. With 4 bases removed from V and 3 bases from J, the gap between germline ends came to 12 bases. The CDR3 extends over 15 amino acids. As DNA, the CDR3 is TGTGCCAGCTCACAGGGATTCGCGGACACCGGGGAGCTGTTTTTT. This gives the protein CASSQGFADTGELFF.

J is TRBJ2-5 and V is TRBV18; maybe TRBD1 (6 bases). Germline-derived CDR1 and CDR2 are KGHSH and LQKENI. The V and J ends lost 4 bases and 2 bases respectively, with 11 bases between them. This CDR3 is built from 14 residues. The CDR3: CASSLDSLQETQYF. CDR3 coding DNA: TGTGCCAGCTCACTGGACAGCCTTCAAGAGACCCAGTACTTC.

V gene TRBV5-1 combines with J gene TRBJ2-7, with no clear D. CDR1 is SGHRS, CDR2 YFSETQ, per germline. This CDR3 has 14 residues. V was shortened by 2 bases and J by 2 bases, with 11 bases between the two germline ends. The CDR3 sequence is CASSFTGDPYEQYF. For the CDR3, the DNA is TGCGCCAGCAGCTTCACTGGAGACCCCTACGAGCAGTACTTC.

The chain uses TRBV7-8 and TRBJ2-7; 9 nucleotides agree with TRBD2. CDR3 length: 16 residues. After removal of 5 bases from V and 4 bases from J, the junction contained 12 bases not matched to a gene. Germline V CDR1 and CDR2: SGHVS, FQNEAQ. CDR3 in amino acids: CASSLIAGAYGYEQYF. The DNA for the CDR3 is TGTGCCAGCAGCCTAATAGCGGGAGCGTATGGTTACGAGCAGTACTTC.

This clone came up once. The chain joins TRBV28 to TRBJ2-1, with 10 bases that match TRBD2. The V segment lost 2 bases and the J segment 15 bases; nucleotides outside the gene matches: 13. CDR1 and CDR2 (germline): MDHEN, SYDVKM. This CDR3 spans 15 amino acids. CDR3 coding DNA: TGTGCCAGCAGTTTAAAAGCGGGAGGGCCGGTGTGGGGGTTCTTC. It specifies CASSLKAGGPVWGFF.

The chain has TRBV29-1 and TRBJ2-1, with D tentatively TRBD1 (7 bases). The V gene's germline CDR1 is SQVTM and CDR2 ANQGSEA. Trimming left V 7 bases short and J 6 bases short, with 19 bases between. This CDR3 is built from 14 residues. The CDR3, as DNA: TGCAGCGCCACACGACAGGGAGGATTCAATGAGCAGTTCTTC. The encoded protein is CSATRQGGFNEQFF.

The chain combines TRBV7-3 with TRBJ2-1; TRBD1 aligns across 7 bases. CDR3 length equals 16 residues. CDR1 and CDR2 from the germline V gene are SGHTA and FQGTGA. Unmatched junction bases numbered 15, after V lost 5 bases and J lost 8 bases. The CDR3 nucleotides are TGTGCCAGCAGCCCCCAGACAGGGCGGTTTATCGATGAGCAGTTCTTC. Its translation: CASSPQTGRFIDEQFF. The whole variable domain, filled in from reference TRBV7-3 and TRBJ2-1, reads GAGVSQTPSNKVTEKGKYVELRCDPISGHTALYWYRQSLGQGPEFLIYFQGTGAADDSGLPNDRFFAVRPEGSVSTLKIQRTERGDSAVYLCASSPQTGRFIDEQFFGPGTRLTVL.

Here the CDR3 reads CASSYSPNYYEQYF. The CDR3 DNA follows: TGTGCCAGCAGTTACTCGCCCAATTACTACGAGCAGTACTTC. The chain links TRBV6-5 to TRBJ2-7; no definite D call. Germline V gene data show CDR1 as MNHEY and CDR2 as SVGAGI. V was trimmed by 0 bases and J by 3 bases, leaving 9 bases between them. This CDR3 comprises 14 residues.

CDR3 sequence reads: CASSLGLNQPQHF. The CDR3 DNA sequence: TGTGCCAGCAGCTTAGGCCTAAATCAGCCCCAGCATTTT. The chain employs TRBV7-3 and TRBJ1-5; no reliable D call. The CDR3 has 13 residues. The V and J ends lost 2 bases and 4 bases respectively, with 6 bases between them. The germline gives CDR1 SGHTA, CDR2 FQGTGA.

The table lists this clone with a count of one. V and J are TRBV5-1 and TRBJ2-5, with a tentative D call TRBD2 (6 bases). Germline-derived CDR1 and CDR2 are SGHRS and YFSETQ. The CDR3 is 20 residues long. V was cut by 6 bases and J by 4 bases, with 34 bases left in between. The CDR3 coding sequence is TGCGCCAGCACCAATTGGGAGGAGTCGGGAGATATGGGTTCTTTAGAGACCCAGTACTTC. Its protein is CASTNWEESGDMGSLETQYF.

J is TRBJ2-2 and V is TRBV6-5, with D perhaps being TRBD1 or TRBD2 (7 bases each). CDR1 MNHEY and CDR2 SVGAGI come from the germline V gene. This CDR3 is 15 amino acids long. V gave up 5 bases and J gave up 4 bases, with 14 bases separating them. CDR3 protein: CASSPQGGSTGELFF. CDR3 coding DNA: TGTGCCAGCAGTCCTCAGGGGGGGAGCACCGGGGAGCTGTTTTTT.

CDR3 DNA sequence: TGTGCCAGCAGCCAGGCCGACAGGGCTCAGGGTCAGCCCCAGCATTTT. Its protein is CASSQADRAQGQPQHF. V and J are TRBV4-2 and TRBJ1-5; 7 bases are shared with TRBD1. V lost 3 bases and J lost 6; bases outside the gene matches: 11. This CDR3 is built from 16 residues. Germline V lookup: CDR1 LGHNA, CDR2 YNFKEQ.

The rearrangement uses TRBV10-2 and TRBJ2-3, with D uncertain. CDR1 and CDR2 from the germline V gene are WSHSY and SAAADI. This CDR3 has 15 residues. V lost 6 bases and J lost 0, with 13 bases in between. The CDR3 reads CASRPTATSTDTQYF. The CDR3, as DNA: TGCGCCAGCAGACCAACAGCTACTAGCACAGATACGCAGTATTTT.

V usage is TRBV11-2 and J usage is TRBJ2-7; TRBD1 might be the D (5 bases). Looked up from germline, CDR1 is SGHAT and CDR2 is FQNNGV. The CDR3 is 15 residues long. Trimming removed 3 bases at V and 1 base at J, with 13 bases between. In DNA form, the CDR3 reads TGTGCCAGCAGCTTCGCCTCCACAGGATCCTACGAGCAGTACTTC. This encodes CASSFASTGSYEQYF.

The chain carries TRBV7-9 and TRBJ1-2; perhaps TRBD1 as D (5 bases). V lost 3 bases to trimming and J lost 6 bases, with 11 bases between them. CDR3 length equals 13 residues. Germline V lookup: CDR1 SEHNR, CDR2 FQNEAQ (reference sequence). DNA of the CDR3: TGTGCCAGCAGCTTCGGCAGGGCGGATGGCTACACCTTC. Translating gives CASSFGRADGYTF.

The chain links TRBV10-1 to TRBJ2-7; D unresolved. The CDR3 sequence is 14 residues long. The V end lost 2 bases, the J end lost 4 bases, and 12 bases lay between the germline ends. Germline CDR1 reads WNHNN; CDR2 reads SYGVQD (reference sequence). CDR3 bases: TGCGCCAGCAGTGAGAGGATAGCATCATACGAGCAGTACTTC. Translated, it gives CASSERIASYEQYF.

The V and J genes are TRBV5-1 and TRBJ2-1; D may correspond to TRBD1 or TRBD2 (5 bases each). The CDR3 spans 13 residues. V lost 6 bases, J lost 8 bases, and 15 bases lay in between. The germline gives CDR1 SGHRS, CDR2 YFSETQ. The CDR3 sequence is CASNRDLEDEQFF. The CDR3 bases are TGCGCCAGCAACCGGGACCTAGAGGATGAGCAGTTCTTC.

The CDR3 DNA follows: TGTGCCAGCAGCTTATATGTGGGAGGGCGTCTCGAGCAGTACTTC. It yields the protein CASSLYVGGRLEQYF. V usage is TRBV7-2 and J usage is TRBJ2-7, with 7 bases aligning to TRBD2. Trimming at V came to 2 bases and at J to 6 bases, leaving 10 bases not matched to a gene. There are 15 residues in the CDR3. The germline V gene encodes CDR1 SGHTA and CDR2 FQGNSA.

This clone was recorded a few times. V is TRBV10-3 and J is TRBJ2-2, with TRBD2 as a possible D gene (6 bases). Looked up from germline, CDR1 is ENHRY and CDR2 is SYGVKD. With 4 bases removed from V and 4 bases from J, the gap between germline ends came to 16 bases. The CDR3 is 16 amino acids. CDR3 nucleotide sequence: TGTGCCATCAGTGCTCTTTTGCGGGACGTCACCGGGGAGCTGTTTTTT. Amino acids: CAISALLRDVTGELFF.

This sequence joins TRBV7-3 and TRBJ2-1, with 8 bases fitting TRBD2. The CDR3 covers 16 residues. From germline, CDR1 is SGHTA and CDR2 FQGTGA. J gave up 3 bases and V 1 base, and 5 bases lay outside the gene matches. Here the CDR3 reads CASSLISGSGYNEQFF. CDR3 DNA sequence: TGTGCCAGCAGCTTAATAAGCGGGAGCGGCTACAATGAGCAGTTCTTC.

This chain uses TRBV19 with TRBJ2-1; 13 bases map to TRBD2. The germline gives CDR1 LNHDA, CDR2 SQIVND (reference sequence). The CDR3 consists of 17 residues. Losses at the gene ends were 1 base for V and 8 bases for J; bases not matched to a gene: 8. The CDR3 DNA sequence: TGTGCCAGTAGTATAGGATACGGACTAGCGGGAGACTATGAGCAGTTCTTC. As protein: CASSIGYGLAGDYEQFF.

V gene TRBV5-8 combines with J gene TRBJ2-7; TRBD1 is a possible D gene (6 bases). The germline CDR1 and CDR2 sequences are SGHTS and YDEGEE. The CDR3 loop spans 13 amino acids. V was pared by 2 bases and J by 2 bases, with 8 bases between. Here the CDR3 reads CASSFEGAYEQYF. The CDR3 nucleotides read TGTGCCAGCAGCTTCGAGGGGGCCTACGAGCAGTACTTC.